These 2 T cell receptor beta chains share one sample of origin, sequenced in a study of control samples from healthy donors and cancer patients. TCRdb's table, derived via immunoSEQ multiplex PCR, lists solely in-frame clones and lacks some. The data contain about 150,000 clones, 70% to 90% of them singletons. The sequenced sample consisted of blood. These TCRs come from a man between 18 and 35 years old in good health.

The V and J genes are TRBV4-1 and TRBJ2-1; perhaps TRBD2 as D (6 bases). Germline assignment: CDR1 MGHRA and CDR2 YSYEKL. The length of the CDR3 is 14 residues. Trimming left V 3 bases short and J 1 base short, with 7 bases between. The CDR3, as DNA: TGCGCCAGCAGCCAGGGGGGATCCTACAATGAGCAGTTCTTC. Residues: CASSQGGSYNEQFF.

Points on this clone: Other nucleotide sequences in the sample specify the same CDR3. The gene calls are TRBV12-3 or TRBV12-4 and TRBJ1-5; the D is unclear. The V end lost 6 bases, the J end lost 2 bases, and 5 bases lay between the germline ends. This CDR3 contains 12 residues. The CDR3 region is CASSFGNQPQHF. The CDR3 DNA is TGTGCCAGCAGCTTTGGCAATCAGCCCCAGCATTTT.